This entry features one TCR beta chain sequence. Libraries were prepared by immunoSEQ multiplex PCR; TCRdb keeps only in-frame clonotypes and omits some of them. The table shows some 520,000 clones, with 85% to 90% occurring only once. These data originate in a study of blood T cell repertoires in COVID-19. Background on the study: The study drew acute and convalescent COVID-19 samples from the United States, Italy and Spain. PBMCs, B-cell-depleted T cells, or T cells were the source of the cDNA or gDNA that made up the material.

The V and J ends lost 0 bases and 0 bases respectively, with 13 bases between them. The CDR3 is 18 residues long. Germline loops: CDR1 KGHDR, CDR2 SFDVKD. Enrollment of patients from Seattle took place during active infection, with longitudinal follow-up. The sequence came from a man younger than 35 with COVID-19, enrolled during active disease. The V gene is TRBV24-1, the J gene TRBJ2-2; weak D call: TRBD2 (6 bases). Source material: peripheral blood. The CDR3 region has the DNA TGTGCCACCAGTGATTTGTCGGGTAGCGGCGCGAACACCGGGGAGCTGTTTTTT. Protein sequence: CATSDLSGSGANTGELFF.